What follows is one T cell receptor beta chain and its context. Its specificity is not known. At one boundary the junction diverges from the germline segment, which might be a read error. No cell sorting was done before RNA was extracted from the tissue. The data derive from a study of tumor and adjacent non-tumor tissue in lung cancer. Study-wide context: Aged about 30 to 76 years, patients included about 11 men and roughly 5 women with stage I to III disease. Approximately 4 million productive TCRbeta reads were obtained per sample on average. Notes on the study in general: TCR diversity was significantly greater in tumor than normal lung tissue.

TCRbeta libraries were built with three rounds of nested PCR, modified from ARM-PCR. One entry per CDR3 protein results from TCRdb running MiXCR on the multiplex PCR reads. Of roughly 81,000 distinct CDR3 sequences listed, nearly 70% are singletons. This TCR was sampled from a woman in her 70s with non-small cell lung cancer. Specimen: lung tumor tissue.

The CDR3 DNA sequence: TGTGGCAGCAGTTCGCGAAGACCCCCGAGCACCGGGGAGCTGTTTTTT. It encodes CGSSSRRPPSTGELFF. The chain couples TRBV6-6 to TRBJ2-2; D not certain. Per the germline V gene, CDR1 is MNHNY and CDR2 is SVGAGI (reference sequence). The CDR3 has 16 amino acids.